What follows is one T cell receptor (beta chain) and its context. Everyone who took part was roughly 18 to 89 years old, and they came from some 23 US areas. Which cohort a participant joined came from the clinical history participants gave. V lost 8 bases and J lost 7; bases outside the gene matches: 13. The CDR3 has 15 amino acids. Per germline, CDR1 MDHEN and CDR2 SYDVKM. This record comes from a study of blood T cell repertoires in COVID-19. Across the study: The analysed material was cDNA or gDNA that came from T cells, B-cell-depleted T cells, or PBMCs.

The authors' processing: Nucleated cell number was recorded as an estimate derived from reference gene primer amplification. TCRdb's table, derived via immunoSEQ multiplex PCR, lists solely in-frame clones and lacks some. V and J calls and clone size follow that table, whereas D and trimming were derived from the DNA. Altogether about 270,000 clones are present, around nine tenths being singletons, with the ten largest covering about 2.7%. Material for sequencing was PBMCs or T cells enriched from blood (not recorded which). V usage is TRBV28 and J usage is TRBJ2-7; 11 nucleotides agree with TRBD2. The sequence was collected from a woman under 30 who had recovered from COVID-19. CDR3 sequence reads: CASDALGLAGGEQYF. CDR3 nucleotides: TGTGCCAGCGATGCCCTGGGGCTAGCGGGGGGAGAGCAGTACTTC.